Listed below are T cell receptor beta chains from one sample, sequenced in a study of T cell responses to AZD1222 COVID-19 vaccine. Repertoires were generated with immunoSEQ multiplex PCR, while TCRdb's copy carries only in-frame clones and drops some. The table records 130,000 to 150,000 clones, more than 85% of them present only once. The source was peripheral blood, collected after recovery from COVID-19. These receptors were obtained from an adult who had recovered from COVID-19. Both conserved end residues are part of each CDR3. The D gene is left open where the match is weak. The size of a clone is reported for some rows only, either as once, few or many, or as a class for expanded clones.

abundance: .
j_gene: TRBJ1-2
v_gene: TRBV3-1/TRBV3-2
d_gene: TRBD1
CDR3aa: CASSRGQGAGYTF
CDR3nt: TGTGCCAGCAGCCGTGGACAGGGGGCTGGCTACACCTTC

abundance: .
j_gene: TRBJ2-1
v_gene: TRBV5-4
d_gene: TRBD2
CDR3aa: CASSPAGTSGNEQFF
CDR3nt: TGTGCCAGCAGCCCGGCCGGGACTAGCGGCAATGAGCAGTTCTTC

abundance: .
j_gene: TRBJ1-6
v_gene: TRBV19
d_gene: .
CDR3aa: CASSTNGVSPLHF
CDR3nt: TGTGCCAGTAGTACCAATGGGGTTTCACCCCTCCACTTT

abundance: .
j_gene: TRBJ1-1
v_gene: TRBV3-1/TRBV3-2
d_gene: .
CDR3aa: CASSQGASTTSAFF
CDR3nt: TGTGCCAGCAGCCAAGGGGCCAGCACCACCTCAGCTTTCTTT

abundance: .
j_gene: TRBJ1-1
v_gene: TRBV9
d_gene: TRBD1
CDR3aa: CASSLLQGAEAFF
CDR3nt: TGTGCCAGCAGTCTTTTACAGGGGGCTGAAGCTTTCTTT

abundance: .
j_gene: TRBJ2-2
v_gene: TRBV28
d_gene: TRBD2
CDR3aa: CASRRGTSSTGELFF
CDR3nt: TGTGCCAGCCGCAGAGGGACTAGCAGCACCGGGGAGCTGTTTTTT

abundance: .
j_gene: TRBJ1-1
v_gene: TRBV7-9
d_gene: .
CDR3aa: CASSFGAGEAFF
CDR3nt: TGTGCCAGCAGCTTTGGGGCGGGTGAAGCTTTCTTT

abundance: .
j_gene: TRBJ2-7
v_gene: TRBV7-8
d_gene: .
CDR3aa: CASSAGRLSYEQYF
CDR3nt: TGTGCCAGCAGCGCCGGGCGACTCTCCTACGAGCAGTACTTC

abundance: .
j_gene: TRBJ1-4
v_gene: TRBV6-5
d_gene: TRBD1
CDR3aa: CASSYRGSANEKLFF
CDR3nt: TGTGCCAGCAGCTACAGGGGCAGTGCGAATGAAAAACTGTTTTTT

abundance: .
j_gene: TRBJ1-2
v_gene: TRBV10-3
d_gene: .
CDR3aa: CAISSRDTDGYTF
CDR3nt: TGTGCCATCAGTAGTCGAGATACTGATGGCTACACCTTC

abundance: .
j_gene: TRBJ2-6
v_gene: TRBV19
d_gene: TRBD2
CDR3aa: CASRIQGLAGVDVLTF
CDR3nt: TGTGCCAGTAGAATACAGGGACTAGCGGGAGTTGACGTCCTGACTTTC

abundance: .
j_gene: TRBJ2-1
v_gene: TRBV7-3
d_gene: TRBD2
CDR3aa: CASSLSGRGNNEQFF
CDR3nt: TGTGCCAGCAGCTTGAGCGGGAGGGGAAACAATGAGCAGTTCTTC

abundance: .
j_gene: TRBJ2-2
v_gene: TRBV28
d_gene: .
CDR3aa: CASIGGALNTGELFF
CDR3nt: TGTGCCAGCATAGGAGGGGCCCTGAACACCGGGGAGCTGTTTTTT

abundance: .
j_gene: TRBJ2-7
v_gene: TRBV3-1/TRBV3-2
d_gene: .
CDR3aa: CASSPTAGRSYEQYF
CDR3nt: TGTGCCAGCAGCCCCACGGCAGGGAGGTCCTACGAGCAGTACTTC

abundance: .
j_gene: TRBJ2-2
v_gene: TRBV2
d_gene: .
CDR3aa: CASISGLGELFF
CDR3nt: TGTGCCAGCATTTCAGGGCTCGGGGAGCTGTTTTTT

abundance: .
j_gene: TRBJ2-2
v_gene: TRBV10-2
d_gene: TRBD2
CDR3aa: CASNWASGTGELFF
CDR3nt: TGCGCCAGCAATTGGGCTAGCGGGACGGGGGAGCTGTTTTTT

abundance: .
j_gene: TRBJ1-2
v_gene: TRBV2
d_gene: .
CDR3aa: CASMPGVDGYTF
CDR3nt: TGTGCCAGCATGCCGGGTGTGGATGGCTACACCTTC

abundance: once
j_gene: TRBJ2-4
v_gene: TRBV7-9
d_gene: TRBD2
CDR3aa: CASSTSGSGKNIQYF
CDR3nt: TGTGCCAGCAGCACAAGCGGGAGCGGTAAAAACATTCAGTACTTC

abundance: .
j_gene: TRBJ1-4
v_gene: TRBV6-6
d_gene: .
CDR3aa: CASRAGNEKLFF
CDR3nt: TGTGCCAGCAGGGCAGGGAATGAAAAACTGTTTTTT

abundance: .
j_gene: TRBJ2-7
v_gene: TRBV2
d_gene: .
CDR3aa: CASSELSFSYEQYF
CDR3nt: TGTGCCAGCAGTGAGCTCAGTTTCTCCTACGAGCAGTACTTC

abundance: .
j_gene: TRBJ2-2
v_gene: TRBV27
d_gene: TRBD1
CDR3aa: CASSSGQVGSGELFF
CDR3nt: TGTGCCAGCAGTTCGGGACAGGTTGGATCCGGGGAGCTGTTTTTT

abundance: once
j_gene: TRBJ2-3
v_gene: TRBV7-3
d_gene: TRBD2
CDR3aa: CASSYLRLAPVRTDTQYF
CDR3nt: TGTGCCAGCAGCTACCTCAGACTAGCGCCCGTACGCACAGATACGCAGTATTTT

abundance: once
j_gene: TRBJ1-1
v_gene: TRBV6-5
d_gene: .
CDR3aa: CASSPGNTEAFF
CDR3nt: TGTGCCAGCAGCCCAGGGAACACTGAAGCTTTCTTT

abundance: .
j_gene: TRBJ2-1
v_gene: TRBV6-2/TRBV6-3
d_gene: TRBD2
CDR3aa: CASSDLAGPYNEQFF
CDR3nt: TGTGCCAGCAGTGACCTAGCGGGACCCTACAATGAGCAGTTCTTC

abundance: .
j_gene: TRBJ1-4
v_gene: TRBV5-1
d_gene: .
CDR3aa: CASSLEPIGGEKLFF
CDR3nt: TGCGCCAGCAGCTTGGAACCGATAGGGGGTGAAAAACTGTTTTTT

abundance: .
j_gene: TRBJ1-5
v_gene: TRBV6-5
d_gene: .
CDR3aa: CASRRGGDNQPQHF
CDR3nt: TGTGCCAGCAGAAGAGGCGGTGACAATCAGCCCCAGCATTTT

abundance: .
j_gene: TRBJ2-3
v_gene: TRBV28
d_gene: TRBD2
CDR3aa: CASSLWTSENTDTQYF
CDR3nt: TGTGCCAGCAGTTTATGGACTAGCGAAAATACAGATACGCAGTATTTT

abundance: .
j_gene: TRBJ2-1
v_gene: TRBV20-1
d_gene: TRBD2
CDR3aa: CSASLAEPEGIYNEQFF
CDR3nt: TGCAGTGCCAGTCTAGCGGAGCCCGAGGGAATCTACAATGAGCAGTTCTTC

abundance: .
j_gene: TRBJ2-1
v_gene: TRBV29-1
d_gene: TRBD2
CDR3aa: CSVESPPAGDNEQFF
CDR3nt: TGCAGCGTTGAATCCCCCCCAGCGGGAGACAATGAGCAGTTCTTC

abundance: .
j_gene: TRBJ1-3
v_gene: TRBV11-2
d_gene: .
CDR3aa: CASSLSGNTIYF
CDR3nt: TGTGCCAGCAGCCTGAGTGGAAACACCATATATTTT

abundance: .
j_gene: TRBJ2-2
v_gene: TRBV10-3
d_gene: .
CDR3aa: CAILTNTGELFF
CDR3nt: TGTGCCATCCTGACAAACACCGGGGAGCTGTTTTTT

abundance: .
j_gene: TRBJ1-1
v_gene: TRBV27
d_gene: .
CDR3aa: CASSSGGRGTEAFF
CDR3nt: TGTGCCAGCAGCTCGGGGGGCAGAGGCACTGAAGCTTTCTTT

abundance: .
j_gene: TRBJ2-3
v_gene: TRBV7-2
d_gene: TRBD2
CDR3aa: CASSFATSGRPYGQYF
CDR3nt: TGTGCCAGCAGCTTCGCGACTAGCGGGAGACCGTATGGGCAGTATTTT

abundance: .
j_gene: TRBJ1-4
v_gene: TRBV19
d_gene: .
CDR3aa: CASREDGAGNEKLFF
CDR3nt: TGTGCCAGTAGAGAAGATGGGGCAGGTAATGAAAAACTGTTTTTT

abundance: .
j_gene: TRBJ1-1
v_gene: TRBV7-9
d_gene: .
CDR3aa: CASSLSVGTEAFF
CDR3nt: TGTGCCAGCAGCTTAAGTGTGGGCACTGAAGCTTTCTTT

abundance: once
j_gene: TRBJ1-4
v_gene: TRBV7-9
d_gene: .
CDR3aa: CASSYGLTNEKLFF
CDR3nt: TGTGCCAGCAGCTACGGGTTAACTAATGAAAAACTGTTTTTT

abundance: .
j_gene: TRBJ2-7
v_gene: TRBV28
d_gene: .
CDR3aa: CASNFYTDREGYEQYF
CDR3nt: TGTGCCAGCAATTTCTACACGGACAGGGAGGGGTACGAGCAGTACTTC

abundance: once
j_gene: TRBJ1-1
v_gene: TRBV19
d_gene: .
CDR3aa: CASSITHRDIAFF
CDR3nt: TGTGCCAGTAGTATAACACACCGGGACATAGCTTTCTTT

abundance: .
j_gene: TRBJ2-1
v_gene: TRBV7-2
d_gene: TRBD1
CDR3aa: CASSLGQGAYNEQFF
CDR3nt: TGTGCCAGCAGCTTAGGGCAGGGGGCTTACAATGAGCAGTTCTTC

abundance: .
j_gene: TRBJ2-5
v_gene: TRBV7-2
d_gene: .
CDR3aa: CASSPLGGQTQYF
CDR3nt: TGTGCCAGCAGCCCTCTAGGGGGTCAGACCCAGTACTTC

abundance: .
j_gene: TRBJ1-6
v_gene: TRBV4-1
d_gene: .
CDR3aa: CASSQEYYTGPLHF
CDR3nt: TGCGCCAGCAGCCAAGAGTACTATACAGGACCCCTCCACTTT

abundance: .
j_gene: TRBJ1-4
v_gene: TRBV21-1
d_gene: .
CDR3aa: CASSKERVRVATNEKLFF
CDR3nt: TGTGCCAGCAGCAAAGAGAGGGTTAGGGTCGCAACTAATGAAAAACTGTTTTTT

abundance: .
j_gene: TRBJ1-2
v_gene: TRBV5-5
d_gene: .
CDR3aa: CASSIGQTLNYGYTF
CDR3nt: TGTGCCAGCAGCATCGGACAGACTTTAAACTATGGCTACACCTTC

abundance: .
j_gene: TRBJ2-2
v_gene: TRBV7-9
d_gene: TRBD1
CDR3aa: CASSPDRVNTGELFF
CDR3nt: TGTGCCAGCAGCCCAGACAGGGTGAACACCGGGGAGCTGTTTTTT

abundance: .
j_gene: TRBJ2-7
v_gene: TRBV28
d_gene: TRBD2
CDR3aa: CASSLGLAGTYEQYF
CDR3nt: TGTGCCAGCAGCTTGGGGCTAGCGGGAACCTACGAGCAGTACTTC

abundance: .
j_gene: TRBJ1-3
v_gene: TRBV29-1
d_gene: .
CDR3aa: CSVEGPRDTIYF
CDR3nt: TGCAGCGTTGAGGGGCCCCGAGACACCATATATTTT